The 20 T cell receptor beta chains below all came from one sample that was sequenced in a study of post-analysis software for immune sequencing data. General observations from the study: Elevated frequency relative to controls characterized a handful of TRBV segments in patients, TRBV5-6, TRBV5-1 and TRBV20-1 among them.

The antigens for these receptors are not known. Libraries were made from TCR beta cDNA, and they carried unique molecular identifiers. One entry per CDR3 protein, called by TCRdb with MiXCR from the PCR reads. The sample lists roughly 430,000 distinct CDR3 sequences; approximately 38% were seen once. Source material: blood. The receptors were gathered from a girl aged 2 to 10 with multiple sclerosis.

This clonotype was seen a few times. The V gene is TRBV6-5, the J gene TRBJ1-1; D might be TRBD1 (6 bases). This CDR3 is 13 amino acids long. V shed 7 bases and J shed 0 bases, with 9 bases lying between them. Germline CDR1 is MNHEY and CDR2 is SVGAGI. CDR3 sequence reads: CASTGQMNTEAFF. CDR3 in DNA: TGTGCCAGCACGGGACAAATGAACACTGAAGCTTTCTTT.

The chain has TRBV20-1 and TRBJ2-7; weak D call: TRBD2 (6 bases). The germline gives CDR1 DFQATT, CDR2 SNEGSKA (reference sequence). The CDR3 is made up of 15 amino acids. Trimming took off 3 bases at V and 2 bases at J, with 17 bases between the two ends. CDR3 nucleotides: TGCAGTGCTAGGCCCCCGGGACTGGGTACCTACGAGCAGTACTTC. Encoded protein: CSARPPGLGTYEQYF.

There are a few counts of this clonotype. This chain connects TRBV29-1 to TRBJ2-7, with D unclear. Between the trimmed V and J ends, which lost 7 bases and 2 bases, there was a span of 12 bases. The germline V gene encodes CDR1 SQVTM and CDR2 ANQGSEA. The CDR3 runs to 12 residues. CDR3 in DNA: TGCAGCGGTGGACGTCCTCCCTACGAGCAGTACTTC. This codes for CSGGRPPYEQYF.

The chain employs TRBV25-1 and TRBJ1-1, with TRBD1 as a possible D gene (5 bases). The germline V and J ends were trimmed by 1 base and 8 bases, with 14 bases remaining between them. This CDR3 spans 14 amino acids. Germline loops: CDR1 MGHDK, CDR2 SYGVNS. The CDR3 DNA reads as TGTGCCAGCAGTGAATCTCTGGGGGTCACCGAAGCTTTCTTT. Amino acids: CASSESLGVTEAFF.

The J gene is TRBJ1-1, the V gene TRBV5-6; D is unresolved. The CDR3 is 14 amino acids. Germline-derived CDR1 and CDR2 are SGHDT and YYEEEE. Trimming took 4 bases from V and 10 from J, leaving 20 bases between them. Here the CDR3 DNA reads TGTGCCAGCAGCCCGGACGGACGACCTAGCGCAGCTTTCTTT. It is translated as CASSPDGRPSAAFF.

This clonotype was found many times. The rearrangement uses TRBV29-1 and TRBJ1-2, with 9 bases aligning to TRBD1. The V gene's germline CDR1 is SQVTM and CDR2 ANQGSEA. The CDR3 contains 11 residues. V lost 3 bases to trimming and J lost 8 bases; unmatched junction nucleotides: 1. The CDR3 DNA sequence: TGCAGCGTTGAGGACAGGGGCGGCTACACCTTC. Translation gives CSVEDRGGYTF. The variable domain in full, with the rest retrieved from reference TRBV29-1 and TRBJ1-2, is SAVISQKPSRDICQRGTSLTIQCQVDSQVTMMFWYRQQPGQSLTLIATANQGSEATYESGFVIDKFPISRPNLTFSTLTVSNMSPEDSSIYLCSVEDRGGYTFGSGTRLTVV.

The chain employs TRBV29-1 and TRBJ1-2; 7 bases match TRBD1. The CDR3 is 13 amino acids. Trimming at V came to 6 bases and at J to 5 bases, leaving 9 bases not matched to a gene. Germline values: CDR1 SQVTM, CDR2 ANQGSEA. This CDR3 is CSVRWTGSYGYTF. CDR3 DNA: TGCAGCGTCCGCTGGACAGGTTCTTATGGCTACACCTTC.

The V call is TRBV7-2, the J call TRBJ2-6; 8 bases fit TRBD1. Germline CDR1 reads SGHTA; CDR2 reads FQGNSA. The V gene end was trimmed by 5 bases and the J gene end by 2 bases; junction bases not matched to a gene: 5. The CDR3 loop spans 16 amino acids. The CDR3 nucleotides are TGTGCCAGCAGCCAAAGACAGGGGACTGGGGCCAACGTCCTGACTTTC. It translates to CASSQRQGTGANVLTF.

This clonotype showed up just a few times. Here the CDR3 DNA reads TGCAGTGCTAGAGACTCCTCCCTCGGCAATGAGCAGTTCTTC. The encoded protein is CSARDSSLGNEQFF. V usage is TRBV20-1 and J usage is TRBJ2-1; D gene uncertain. V was trimmed by 0 bases and J by 6 bases, leaving 12 bases between them. The CDR3 is made up of 14 amino acids. Germline CDR1 DFQATT, CDR2 SNEGSKA (reference sequence).

This clonotype was recorded a few times. CDR3 protein: CASNHRGGGSYNEQFF. CDR3 in DNA: TGTGCCAGCAACCACAGAGGAGGGGGCTCCTACAATGAGCAGTTCTTC. V is TRBV6-2 or TRBV6-3 and J is TRBJ2-1; D tentatively reads TRBD1 or TRBD2 (6 bases each). Trimming pared 7 bases from V and 0 bases from J, leaving 16 bases between. CDR3 length: 16 residues. Germline lookup yields CDR1 MNHEY and CDR2 SVGEGT.

The chain is built from TRBV4-1 and TRBJ2-3; TRBD2 matches at 10 bases. The V and J ends lost 4 bases and 7 bases, in that order; junction bases with no gene match: 5. The CDR3 contains 14 residues. Germline V gene sequence: CDR1 MGHRA, CDR2 YSYEKL. The CDR3 bases are TGCGCCAGCAGCCCCCGGACTAGCGGATATACGCAGTATTTT. The encoded protein is CASSPRTSGYTQYF.

The chain joins TRBV20-1 to TRBJ2-1; D tentatively fits TRBD1 or TRBD2 (5 bases each). Germline V lookup: CDR1 DFQATT, CDR2 SNEGSKA (reference sequence). The CDR3 runs 11 residues. V shed 6 bases and J shed 7 bases, with 10 bases lying between them. In DNA, the CDR3 is TGCAGTGCAGGGACCAGAAATGAGCAGTTCTTC. Translated: CSAGTRNEQFF.

This clonotype was detected ten times or more. This chain joins TRBV4-3 and TRBJ1-2; perhaps TRBD1 as D (5 bases). Germline V gene sequence: CDR1 LGHNA, CDR2 YSLEER. The ends were cut back, 1 base at V and 1 base at J, with 7 bases in the middle. The length of the CDR3 is 14 residues. The CDR3 is CASSQATVNYGYTF. The CDR3 nucleotides are TGCGCCAGCAGCCAAGCGACAGTTAACTATGGCTACACCTTC.

This clonotype was recorded a few times. The gene calls are TRBV5-6 and TRBJ2-1; no definite D call. Germline V gives CDR1 SGHDT, CDR2 YYEEEE. CDR3 length: 15 residues. The V gene lost 2 bases and the J gene lost 5 bases, with 14 bases spanning the gap. Here the CDR3 DNA reads TGTGCCAGCAGCTTATTAGGCAGTCACCACAATGAGCAGTTCTTC. Its translation is CASSLLGSHHNEQFF.

The V gene is TRBV5-1, the J gene TRBJ1-6; D perhaps matches TRBD1 (5 bases). V was trimmed by 3 bases and J by 8 bases, leaving 15 bases between them. The CDR3 runs to 15 residues. Germline values: CDR1 SGHRS, CDR2 YFSETQ. As DNA, the CDR3 is TGCGCCAGCAGCTCAAGACAGAGCTCAGATTCACCCCTCCACTTT. This sequence encodes CASSSRQSSDSPLHF.

The chain recombines TRBV6-5 with TRBJ1-6; the D gene is possibly TRBD1 (5 bases). The V and J ends lost 8 bases and 7 bases respectively, with 18 bases between them. The length of the CDR3 is 15 residues. The germline CDR1 and CDR2 sequences are MNHEY and SVGAGI. The CDR3 is CASSVGTPQNSPLHF. For the CDR3, the DNA is TGTGCCAGCTCGGTCGGGACGCCTCAGAATTCACCCCTCCACTTT.

V and J are TRBV28 and TRBJ1-2, with D unclear. This CDR3 spans 11 amino acids. Germline loops: CDR1 MDHEN, CDR2 SYDVKM. V was shortened by 3 bases and J by 6 bases, with 5 bases between the two germline ends. The CDR3 protein is CASSFLDGYTF. In DNA, the CDR3 is TGTGCCAGCAGTTTCCTCGATGGCTACACCTTC.

The CDR3 loop reads CASSLDASSGVYGYTF. The CDR3 DNA sequence: TGCGCCAGCAGCTTGGACGCCTCTTCAGGGGTATATGGCTACACCTTC. The chain is built from TRBV5-1 and TRBJ1-2, with a weak D call TRBD1 (6 bases). Germline V CDR1 and CDR2: SGHRS, YFSETQ. Trimming removed 0 bases at V and 5 bases at J, with 17 bases between. This CDR3 has 16 residues.

To note about this clonotype: The junction departs from the called germline gene at one end, perhaps through a read error. The gene calls are TRBV7-3 and TRBJ2-6; D gene uncertain. The CDR3 is 16 residues long. CDR1 is SGHTA, CDR2 FQGTGA, per germline. This chain's CDR3 is CTSSLKAASGANVLTF. CDR3 coding DNA: TGCACCAGCAGCCTTAAGGCCGCCTCTGGGGCCAACGTCCTGACTTTC.

The chain has TRBV20-1 and TRBJ1-1; D unclear. Per germline, CDR1 DFQATT and CDR2 SNEGSKA (reference sequence). V lost 2 bases to trimming and J lost 0 bases, with 10 bases between them. The CDR3 runs to 14 residues. In DNA form, the CDR3 reads TGCAGTGCTAGACGCGGAGCTATGAACACTGAAGCTTTCTTT. Translating it yields CSARRGAMNTEAFF.